The entry that follows covers one TCR beta chain sequence. This entry comes from a study of T cell responses to AZD1222 COVID-19 vaccine. CDR3 size: 16 residues. The V gene's germline CDR1 is SGHNT and CDR2 YYREEE (reference sequence). The V end lost 0 bases, the J end lost 0 bases, and 10 bases lay between the germline ends. The repertoire was sequenced with immunoSEQ multiplex PCR; TCRdb's copy has only in-frame clones and lacks some. The table includes some 140,000 clones, approximately 87% detected once. This specimen was peripheral blood, taken on day 0 of MenACWY control vaccination. The sequence came from an adult in good health. The chain links TRBV5-4 to TRBJ2-1; the D gene is possibly TRBD2 (5 bases). The CDR3 region is CASSLGNSGSYNEQFF. The CDR3 DNA reads TGTGCCAGCAGCTTGGGAAACAGCGGCTCCTACAATGAGCAGTTCTTC.